This TCR beta chain was recovered during a study of shared clonotypes between healthy human individuals. Note on this clone: Its antigen remains unidentified.

Broader study findings: The generation probabilities recorded for non-shared clonotypes fell below those of clonotypes shared by all four donors. Estimated richness values were generally larger in naive subsets than in memory subsets.

Terminally differentiated effector memory CD45RA+ cells were excluded from the naive CD8 cells, which were CD45RO-negative and positively selected for CCR7. Execution of the assay was at deep level. The sorted-subset replicate PCRs were given approximately 190 ng DNA, which is 31,000 or so T cell genomes. Measured with immunoSEQ multiplex PCR; TCRdb has only the in-frame clones, and not every one. The sample contains 1.5 million to 2.5 million clones, approximately 94% of which appear only once. Material: naive CD8+ T cells sorted from blood. This receptor was identified in a man aged 18 to 35 in good health.

The CDR3 sequence: CASSDSWATEAFF. CDR3 in DNA: TGTGCCAGCAGTGACTCTTGGGCCACTGAAGCTTTCTTT. The chain uses TRBV6-4 and TRBJ1-1; no clear D gene. Per germline, CDR1 MRHNA and CDR2 SNTAGT. The ends were cut back, 0 bases at V and 4 bases at J, with 6 bases in the middle. The CDR3 spans 13 residues.